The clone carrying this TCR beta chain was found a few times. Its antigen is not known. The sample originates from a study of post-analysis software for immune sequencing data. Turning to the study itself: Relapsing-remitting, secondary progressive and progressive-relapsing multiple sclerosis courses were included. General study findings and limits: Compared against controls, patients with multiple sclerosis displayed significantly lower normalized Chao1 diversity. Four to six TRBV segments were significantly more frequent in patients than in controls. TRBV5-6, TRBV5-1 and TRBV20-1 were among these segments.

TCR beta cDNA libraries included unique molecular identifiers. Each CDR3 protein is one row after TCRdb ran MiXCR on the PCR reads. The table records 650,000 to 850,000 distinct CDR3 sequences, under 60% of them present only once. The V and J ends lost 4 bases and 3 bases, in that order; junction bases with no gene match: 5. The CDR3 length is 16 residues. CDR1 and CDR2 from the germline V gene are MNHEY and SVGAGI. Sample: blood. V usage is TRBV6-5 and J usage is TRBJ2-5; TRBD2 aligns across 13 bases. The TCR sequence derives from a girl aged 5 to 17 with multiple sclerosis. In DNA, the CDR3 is TGTGCCAGCAGTTTTGGACTAGCGGGAGAGGAAGAGACCCAGTACTTC. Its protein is CASSFGLAGEEETQYF.